This entry lists 8 T cell receptor beta chains sequenced from one sample in a study of regulatory T cells in long-lasting Graves disease. Time point meaning: newly diagnosed GD, antithyroid drugs for less than 3 months. Scientists built the TCR library using RNA that was extracted from PBMCs. Investigators prepared the TCR beta libraries by applying iRepertoire HTBI primers and Arm-PCR of CDR3 regions. TCRdb itself ran the multiplex PCR reads through MiXCR, one entry per CDR3 protein. The sample has some 500,000 distinct CDR3 sequences, roughly 12% seen once. The same sample was also studied in work on T cells in Graves' hyperthyroidism and ophthalmopathy.

The sample in question was peripheral blood mononuclear cells (PBMCs), obtained at new diagnosis, from a patient treated with antithyroid drugs. The receptors come from a man aged 30-40 years with Graves disease.

The table lists this clonotype with many counts. The V gene is TRBV5-1, the J gene TRBJ2-7; D is uncertain. CDR1 and CDR2 from the germline V gene are SGHRS and YFSETQ. The CDR3 loop spans 14 amino acids. With 4 bases removed from V and 4 bases from J, the gap between germline ends came to 15 bases. The CDR3: CASSTKTPEYEQYF. The CDR3 DNA sequence: TGCGCCAGCAGCACGAAAACCCCCGAGTACGAGCAGTACTTC.

This clonotype has more than one count but fewer than ten. V is TRBV4-1 and J is TRBJ2-3; 14 positions agree with TRBD2. Germline V gene lookup returns CDR1 MGHRA and CDR2 YSYEKL. The junction had 13 bases not matched to a gene; V was cut back by 1 base and J by 4 bases. CDR3 size: 20 residues. In DNA, the CDR3 is TGCGCCAGCAGCCAAGTCCCGGGGACTAGCGGGAGTACCCCCCCAGATACGCAGTATTTT. Translation: CASSQVPGTSGSTPPDTQYF.

This clonotype was seen many times. V is TRBV2 and J is TRBJ1-1, with 9 bases that match TRBD1. The CDR3 spans 17 residues. Trimming removed 7 bases from V and 0 bases from J; junction bases left unmatched: 12. The V gene's germline CDR1 is SNHLY and CDR2 FYNNEI. CDR3 protein: CASTEGTGKVMNTEAFF. The CDR3 DNA follows: TGTGCCAGCACCGAGGGGACAGGGAAGGTGATGAACACTGAAGCTTTCTTT.

A few counts support this clonotype. The chain recombines TRBV29-1 with TRBJ2-1, with TRBD2 as a possible D gene (5 bases). The CDR3 has 13 residues. Germline loops: CDR1 SQVTM, CDR2 ANQGSEA. Trimming shortened V by 8 bases and J by 7 bases, and 18 bases separated the two germline ends. The CDR3 DNA follows: TGCAGCTCCCAGGCGGGCAGGCGGAATGAGCAGTTCTTC. This sequence encodes CSSQAGRRNEQFF.

In this sample, this clonotype turned up many times. V is TRBV29-1 and J is TRBJ2-1; no clear D. Germline CDR1 is SQVTM and CDR2 is ANQGSEA. V lost 8 bases and J lost 0, with 11 bases in between. The CDR3 is made up of 13 amino acids. The DNA of the CDR3 is TGCAGCCCGGGTCCAGCCTCCTACAATGAGCAGTTCTTC. Its protein is CSPGPASYNEQFF.

This clonotype was picked up many times. V usage is TRBV2 and J usage is TRBJ2-7; D is possibly TRBD1 (6 bases). The CDR3 contains 14 residues. The germline V and J ends were trimmed by 6 bases and 2 bases, with 14 bases remaining between them. Germline V gene sequence: CDR1 SNHLY, CDR2 FYNNEI. The CDR3 DNA sequence: TGTGCCAGCAGACGTACAGGGAACACCTACGAGCAGTACTTC. It codes for CASRRTGNTYEQYF.

The V call is TRBV19, the J call TRBJ2-1; D unclear. With 2 bases removed from V and 3 bases from J, the gap between germline ends came to 14 bases. CDR1 LNHDA and CDR2 SQIVND come from the germline V gene (reference sequence). This CDR3 is built from 16 residues. The CDR3 region is CASSISPQYRYNEQFF. The CDR3 DNA reads TGTGCCAGTAGTATATCGCCCCAGTACCGCTACAATGAGCAGTTCTTC.

Note on this clonotype: With a much larger clone just one base away, this may be a read error. The chain couples TRBV27 to TRBJ1-5; 7 bases line up with TRBD1. CDR1 MNHEY and CDR2 SMNVEV come from the germline V gene (reference sequence). This CDR3 is 13 amino acids long. The CDR3 protein is CAGSIDRVQPQHF. CDR3 DNA sequence: TGTGCCGGCAGCATTGACAGGGTCCAGCCCCAGCATTTT.